These T cell receptor beta chains were read from a single sample in a study of T-cell memory formation after mild COVID-19. MiXCR, applied by TCRdb to the 5' RACE reads, yields one record per CDR3 protein. The table shows 260,000 or so distinct CDR3 sequences, with approximately 15% occurring only once. Sequencing was performed on PBMCs or a T cell subset sorted from them (not recorded which). These receptors were obtained from a man aged 18 to 29 who had mild COVID-19 (a few samples of this study predate the infection). Cell type and time point are not known. Both conserved end residues are part of each CDR3. D genes are given only for firm matches. Expanded clones are given a class, and other clones once, few, many or no size at all.

TRBJ1-5 - - TRBV19 TGTGCCAGTAGTATAGTACACCTTCTGGGGCAGCCCCAGCATTTT CASSIVHLLGQPQHF
TRBJ1-5 - - TRBV2 TGTGCCAGCAGTGTCGGCGGTTGGGAGCCCCAGCATTTT CASSVGGWEPQHF
TRBJ2-6 few - TRBV2 TGTGCCAGCCTGCCACACGGGGGAGTCTCTGGGGCCAACGTCCTGACTTTC CASLPHGGVSGANVLTF
TRBJ2-2 few TRBD2 TRBV10-3 TGTGCCGTCCGACTAGCGGGGGGGACGAACACCGGGGAGCTGTTTTTT CAVRLAGGTNTGELFF
TRBJ1-5 - TRBD1 TRBV5-1 TGCGCCAGCAGCTTATTCCAGGGGGGGAGGCCCCAGCATTTT CASSLFQGGRPQHF
TRBJ2-5 - - TRBV11-2 TGTGCCAGCAGGGACTACTACCAAGAGACCCAGTACTTC CASRDYYQETQYF
TRBJ1-2 - - TRBV12-3/TRBV12-4 TGTGCCAGCAGTACGTCCGGGGGTACGGGCTACACCTTC CASSTSGGTGYTF
TRBJ1-6 few - TRBV5-6 TGTGCCAGCAGCTTGGTAGGGGCTAATTCACCCCTCCACTTT CASSLVGANSPLHF
TRBJ1-5 few TRBD1 TRBV20-1 TGCAGTACGGGACAGGGGAATCAGCCCCAGCATTTT CSTGQGNQPQHF
TRBJ2-7 - - TRBV7-2 TGTGCCAGCAGCTCCTATTACTACGAGCAGTACTTC CASSSYYYEQYF
TRBJ2-7 - - TRBV4-3 TGCGCCAGCAGCCCAGGGAAGGGATACGAGCAGTACTTC CASSPGKGYEQYF
TRBJ2-3 - TRBD2 TRBV6-6 TGTGCCAGTCTAGCGGGGGGGCCAGATACGCAGTATTTT CASLAGGPDTQYF
TRBJ2-2 - - TRBV11-3 TGTGCCAGCAGCTCCTGGGGTGGCGGGGAGCTGTTTTTT CASSSWGGGELFF
TRBJ1-1 few - TRBV15 TGTGCCACCAGCAGAGATAAACAGGGTCTGAACACTGAAGCTTTCTTT CATSRDKQGLNTEAFF
TRBJ2-1 many TRBD2 TRBV7-2 TGTGCCAGCAGCTGGACTAGCGGGGTGTCCAATGAGCAGTTCTTC CASSWTSGVSNEQFF
TRBJ2-5 - - TRBV7-9 TGTGCCAGCAGCTTAGTAGGCTGGGACCAAGAGACCCAGTACTTC CASSLVGWDQETQYF
TRBJ2-1 - - TRBV18 TGTGCCAGCTCACCACTCTGGCGGAGTGAGCAGTTCTTC CASSPLWRSEQFF
TRBJ1-2 few TRBD1 TRBV4-1 TGCGCCAGCAGCCGCCCGTTACAGGGGGCACGGGGCTACACCTTC CASSRPLQGARGYTF
TRBJ1-3 - - TRBV5-1 TGCGCCAGCAGCTTGGGACAGGTCCTCGGTGGAAACACCATATATTTT CASSLGQVLGGNTIYF
TRBJ2-3 - - TRBV5-1 TGCGCCAGCAGCTCAAAGGGGACTAACGGGGGCAGCACAGATACGCAGTATTTT CASSSKGTNGGSTDTQYF
TRBJ2-1 many TRBD2 TRBV6-1 TGTGCCAGCAGTGAAGAAGGCGGGGGCTACAATGAGCAGTTCTTC CASSEEGGGYNEQFF
TRBJ1-3 - - TRBV5-6 TGTGCCAGCAGCAAAACAGGGCCGGGAAACACCATATATTTT CASSKTGPGNTIYF
TRBJ2-1 - - TRBV29-1 TGCAGCGTTGCCCTCGGACCTATGGGGAATGAGCAGTTCTTC CSVALGPMGNEQFF
TRBJ2-3 few TRBD1 TRBV7-9 TGTGCCGCGCCCCACGGACAGGGGGAATATACGCAGTATTTT CAAPHGQGEYTQYF
TRBJ1-3 few - TRBV12-3/TRBV12-4 TGTGCCAGCAGCAACCCACAGTCCAGCTCTGGAAACACCATATATTTT CASSNPQSSSGNTIYF
TRBJ1-1 few - TRBV12-3/TRBV12-4 TGTGCCAGCAAATCGGACAGAGCGAACACTGAAGCTTTCTTT CASKSDRANTEAFF
TRBJ2-5 few TRBD2 TRBV5-1 TGCGCCAGGGGGACTGCCGACCGTCCCACCGGGGGGGAAGAGACCCAGTACTTC CARGTADRPTGGEETQYF
TRBJ2-3 - - TRBV4-1 TGCGCCAGCAGCCCGGAGGGACTGGCTACGCAGTATTTT CASSPEGLATQYF
TRBJ1-1 - TRBD1 TRBV7-2 TGTGCCAGCAGCTGGAACAGGGGGACTGAAGCTTTCTTT CASSWNRGTEAFF
TRBJ1-2 - - TRBV12-3/TRBV12-4 TGTGCCAGCAGTTACGAGGGATCCGGCTACACCTTC CASSYEGSGYTF
TRBJ1-3 few - TRBV27 TGTGCCAGCAGTTTAAAGGGTTGGCCTGGAAACACCATATATTTT CASSLKGWPGNTIYF
TRBJ1-6 few - TRBV5-6 TGTGCCAGCAGCCATCAACAGGTTTGGTCACCCCTCCACTTT CASSHQQVWSPLHF